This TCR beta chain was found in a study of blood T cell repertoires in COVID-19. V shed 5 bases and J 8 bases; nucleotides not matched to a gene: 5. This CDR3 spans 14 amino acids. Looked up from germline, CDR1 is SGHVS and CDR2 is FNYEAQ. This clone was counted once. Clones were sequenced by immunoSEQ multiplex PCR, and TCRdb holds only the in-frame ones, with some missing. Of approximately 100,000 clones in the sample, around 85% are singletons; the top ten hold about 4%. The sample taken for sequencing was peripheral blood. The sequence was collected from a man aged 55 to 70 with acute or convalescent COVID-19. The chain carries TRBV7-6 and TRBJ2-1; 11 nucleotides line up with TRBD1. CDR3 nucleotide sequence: TGTGCCAGCAGCCCCGGGACAGGGGGACATGAGCAGTTCTTC. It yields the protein CASSPGTGGHEQFF.